The 27 T cell receptor beta chains below were found in one sample sequenced in a study of breast tumors, draining lymph nodes, adjacent tissues. TCRdb reprocessed the multiplex PCR reads with MiXCR, giving one entry per CDR3 protein. The sample consists of tens of thousands of distinct CDR3 sequences, approximately 32% of them appearing once. Sample: breast tumor tissue. Receptors originate from a female donor with breast cancer. Some clones in this sample may be carry-over from other donors' samples.

Remarks on this clonotype: A much larger clone differs by one base, so this may be a read error. The rearrangement uses TRBV5-4 and TRBJ1-2, with a weak D call TRBD1 (6 bases). The CDR3 has 14 amino acids. CDR1 and CDR2 (germline): SGHNT, YYREEE (reference sequence). DNA of the CDR3: TGTGCCAGCAGCTTCGGGGGGGCCAACTATGGCTGCACCTTC. It encodes CASSFGGANYGCTF.

This clonotype was found a few times. A much bigger clone sits one base away, suggesting this may be a read error. This chain joins TRBV20-1 and TRBJ2-7; possible D gene TRBD2, 6 bases. This CDR3 has 14 amino acids. Trimming took off 5 bases at V and 3 bases at J, with 17 bases between the two ends. Germline V gene lookup returns CDR1 DFQATT and CDR2 SNEGSKA (reference sequence). The CDR3 reads CSAHPPGLSYEQYF. The CDR3 DNA reads as TGCAGTGCTCATCCCCCGGGACTGAGCTACGAGCAGTACTTC.

There are many counts of this clonotype. The DNA for the CDR3 is TGTGCCTGGAGTGAGGGACTAGCGGGAGGGCCGAAGGAGACCCAGTACTTC. Translated: CAWSEGLAGGPKETQYF. The chain recombines TRBV30 with TRBJ2-5; 16 nucleotides line up with TRBD2. With 1 base clipped from V and 5 bases from J, the junction kept 7 bases outside the gene matches. Germline V lookup: CDR1 GTSNPN, CDR2 SVGIG (reference sequence). The length of the CDR3 is 17 residues.

This clonotype was picked up many times. This chain links TRBV5-1 with TRBJ2-7, with D tentatively TRBD1 or TRBD2 (5 bases each). Germline CDR1 and CDR2: SGHRS and YFSETQ. V was clipped by 5 bases and J by 1 base, with 13 bases between them. This CDR3 contains 14 residues. This chain's CDR3 is CASSSGTESYEQYF. The CDR3 DNA sequence: TGCGCCAGCAGTTCCGGGACGGAGTCCTACGAGCAGTACTTC.

This clonotype was found many times. The genes are TRBV3-2 and TRBJ1-5; the table's D call, TRBD1, was not checked against the DNA. TRBV3-2 is a pseudogene locus. This CDR3 region has 15 residues. CDR3 in amino acids: CASSPETGWSKPQHF. CDR3 DNA: TGTGCCAGCAGCCCCGAGACAGGGTGGAGTAAGCCCCAGCATTTT.

This clonotype was seen repeatedly, ten times or more. This chain uses TRBV7-2 with TRBJ2-1; the D gene is possibly TRBD2 (5 bases). The CDR3 consists of 15 residues. CDR1 is SGHTA and CDR2 is FQGNSA in the germline V gene. V gave up 0 bases and J gave up 7 bases, with 13 bases separating them. CDR3 DNA sequence: TGTGCCAGCAGCTTAGCGGCTAGCAGACTAAATGAGCAGTTCTTC. It is translated as CASSLAASRLNEQFF.

This clonotype was seen at least ten times. V is TRBV30 and J is TRBJ2-6; D remains ambiguous. The CDR3 extends over 15 amino acids. The V and J ends lost 0 bases and 0 bases respectively, with 6 bases between them. Per germline, CDR1 GTSNPN and CDR2 SVGIG (reference sequence). The CDR3 bases are TGTGCCTGGAGTGTACTGGGCTCTGGGGCCAACGTCCTGACTTTC. Amino acid sequence: CAWSVLGSGANVLTF. The complete variable domain, with remaining parts taken from reference TRBV30 and TRBJ2-6, reads SQTIHQWPATLVQPVGSPLSLECTVEGTSNPNLYWYRQAAGRGLQLLFYSVGIGQISSEVPQNLSASRPQDRQFILSSKKLLLSDSGFYLCAWSVLGSGANVLTFGAGSRLTVL.

V and J are TRBV6-1 and TRBJ2-3; possibly TRBD1 or TRBD2 for D (5 bases each). The length of the CDR3 is 14 residues. Trimming removed 5 bases from V and 0 bases from J, with 9 bases in between. Germline V gene sequence: CDR1 MNHNS, CDR2 SASEGT. The CDR3, as DNA: TGTGCCAGCAGTCGGGACGGGAGCACAGATACGCAGTATTTT. Translation gives CASSRDGSTDTQYF.

This clonotype appeared many times. The chain uses TRBV6-2 or TRBV6-3 and TRBJ1-6; D is unresolved. The CDR3 spans 14 residues. The germline V and J ends were trimmed by 6 bases and 0 bases, with 6 bases remaining between them. In germline, CDR1 is MNHEY, CDR2 SVGEGT. CDR3 DNA sequence: TGTGCCAGCAGCGATAGCTCCTATAATTCACCCCTCCACTTT. This sequence encodes CASSDSSYNSPLHF.

This clonotype was seen ten or more times. The chain uses TRBV4-3 and TRBJ2-1; 7 positions match TRBD2. The CDR3 totals 17 residues. Germline CDR1 LGHNA, CDR2 YSLEER. V lost 1 base to trimming and J lost 7 bases; unmatched junction nucleotides: 13. CDR3 DNA: TGCGCCAGCAGCCAAGTCCTGGGAGCGGGGTGGAAAAATGAGCAGTTCTTC. It is translated as CASSQVLGAGWKNEQFF.

As for this clonotype: Given a much more abundant clone one base away, this may be a read error. The chain uses TRBV6-2 or TRBV6-3 and TRBJ2-7; 12 positions agree with TRBD2. CDR3 size: 17 residues. From germline, CDR1 is MNHEY and CDR2 SVGEGT. This CDR3 is CASGYLSVTSGRGEQYF. The DNA of the CDR3 is TGTGCCAGCGGTTACCTTTCCGTGACTAGCGGGAGAGGCGAGCAGTACTTC.

In its sample, this clonotype was seen once. Possible read error: a much larger clone is one base away. The chain carries TRBV11-2 and TRBJ2-3; possibly TRBD1 for D (5 bases). V lost 5 bases and J 6 bases, leaving 36 bases between the germline ends. Per the germline V gene, CDR1 is SGHAT and CDR2 is FQNNGV. This CDR3 contains 21 residues. CDR3 sequence (DNA): TGTGCCAGCAGCCCCCCCCCCTTTGGGGCTGCGGCAGGTAACTGTAGCGATACGCAGTATTTT. This gives the protein CASSPPPFGAAAGNCSDTQYF.

This clonotype is deemed medium-sized (0.01 to 0.1%). The rearrangement links TRBV7-2 to TRBJ1-5; D call uncertain. V lost 5 bases, J lost 3 bases, and 8 bases lay in between. The germline gives CDR1 SGHTA, CDR2 FQGNSA. This CDR3 has 13 residues. The CDR3 nucleotides read TGTGCCAGCAGCCCAGAACTCAATCAGCCCCAGCATTTT. Protein: CASSPELNQPQHF.

This clonotype has a count of ten or more. The chain joins TRBV9 to TRBJ1-6, with D possibly TRBD1 on 6 matching bases. V was trimmed by 4 bases and J by 10 bases, leaving 18 bases between them. CDR3 size: 15 residues. Looked up from germline, CDR1 is SGDLS and CDR2 is YYNGEE. This chain's CDR3 is CASSQTGIQVSPLHF. CDR3 nucleotides: TGTGCCAGCAGCCAAACAGGGATACAAGTGTCACCCCTCCACTTT. Together with reference TRBV9 and TRBJ1-6, the CDR3 gives the full variable domain: DSGVTQTPKHLITATGQRVTLRCSPRSGDLSVYWYQQSLDQGLQFLIQYYNGEERAKGNILERFSAQQFPDLHSELNLSSLELGDSALYFCASSQTGIQVSPLHFGNGTRLTVT.

This clonotype occurred many times. The rearrangement links TRBV6-5 to TRBJ1-2; D call uncertain. V was cut by 7 bases and J by 2 bases, with 11 bases left in between. The CDR3 is made up of 13 amino acids. Germline V gives CDR1 MNHEY, CDR2 SVGAGI. In DNA form, the CDR3 reads TGTGCCAGCATGTTGGACTTCAACTATGGCTACACCTTC. It encodes CASMLDFNYGYTF.

By frequency in the sample, this clonotype is medium-sized. The chain combines TRBV9 with TRBJ2-7, with TRBD1 matching 8 bases. CDR3 size: 14 residues. The ends lost 2 bases at V and 5 bases at J; junction bases unmatched: 6. Germline CDR1 and CDR2: SGDLS and YYNGEE. The CDR3 nucleotides read TGTGCCAGCAGCGTGACAGGGGCTTTCCACGAGCAGTACTTC. Its translation: CASSVTGAFHEQYF.

A remark on this clonotype: This CDR3 fails to terminate in the conserved phenylalanine or tryptophan, so it likely reflects a read error. The chain uses TRBV5-5 and TRBJ1-6, with D uncertain. Trimming pared 4 bases from V and 7 bases from J, leaving 15 bases between. This CDR3 is built from 15 residues. Germline V gene data show CDR1 as SGHKS and CDR2 as YYEKEE (reference sequence). This CDR3 is CASSQQAHGNSPLHS. The CDR3 DNA reads as TGTGCCAGCAGCCAACAAGCGCACGGAAATTCACCCCTCCACTCT.

This clonotype appeared many times. The chain couples TRBV24-1 to TRBJ2-7; TRBD2 matches at 12 bases. Trimming removed 4 bases from V and 3 bases from J; junction bases left unmatched: 12. The CDR3 sequence is 18 residues long. Germline CDR1 is KGHDR and CDR2 is SFDVKD. CDR3 nucleotides: TGTGCCACCAGTGAGCGCCGACTAGCGGGAGTGCCCCTCTACGAGCAGTACTTC. Its translation is CATSERRLAGVPLYEQYF.

This clonotype was seen repeatedly, ten times or more. The chain recombines TRBV5-1 with TRBJ2-5; maybe TRBD2 (5 bases). Germline V gives CDR1 SGHRS, CDR2 YFSETQ. Trimming pared 3 bases from V and 3 bases from J, leaving 9 bases between. The CDR3 has 13 residues. Here the CDR3 DNA reads TGCGCCAGCAGCTCCCAACTAGAAGAGACCCAGTACTTC. Its protein is CASSSQLEETQYF.

This clonotype was counted at least ten times. This rearrangement joins TRBV30 to TRBJ2-7; unclear D gene. The germline V and J ends were trimmed by 7 bases and 5 bases, with 12 bases remaining between them. The germline V gene has CDR1 GTSNPN and CDR2 SVGIG (reference sequence). This CDR3 comprises 11 residues. Here the CDR3 reads CALTLYHEQYF. CDR3 DNA: TGTGCCTTAACACTCTACCACGAGCAGTACTTC.

The chain uses TRBV12-3 or TRBV12-4 and TRBJ2-3, with 7 bases that match TRBD1. V lost 6 bases and J lost 1; bases outside the gene matches: 10. The CDR3 totals 16 residues. CDR3 in DNA: TGTGCCAGCAGAGGCCAGACAGGGAACGGCACAGATACGCAGTATTTT. Translated: CASRGQTGNGTDTQYF.

This clonotype has a count of ten or more. J is TRBJ2-7 and V is TRBV2, with D unresolved. The CDR3 runs to 11 residues. Between the trimmed V and J ends, which lost 6 bases and 5 bases, there was a span of 8 bases. Germline V gene sequence: CDR1 SNHLY, CDR2 FYNNEI. CDR3 residues: CASRVAHEQYF. The DNA for the CDR3 is TGTGCCAGCAGGGTGGCCCACGAGCAGTACTTC.

The V and J genes are TRBV7-9 and TRBJ2-7; D possibly uses TRBD1 or TRBD2 (5 bases each). The CDR3 sequence is 12 residues long. Germline-derived CDR1 and CDR2 are SEHNR and FQNEAQ (reference sequence). The ends were cut back, 1 base at V and 6 bases at J, with 7 bases in the middle. The CDR3 DNA follows: TGTGCCAGCAGCTTAGGGGGGACCGAGCAGTACTTC. Its translation is CASSLGGTEQYF.

This clonotype was counted ten times or more. CDR3 amino acids: CASSSTDTGELFF. The CDR3 region has the DNA TGTGCCAGCAGTTCCACAGATACCGGGGAGCTGTTTTTT. The chain employs TRBV6-4 and TRBJ2-2, with D hard to call. Deletions cut 5 bases from V and 5 bases from J, with 9 bases between. The CDR3 has 13 amino acids. CDR1 is MRHNA, CDR2 SNTAGT, per germline.

Worth noting for this clonotype: The CDR3 does not end in the conserved phenylalanine or tryptophan, so this is likely a read error. V is TRBV7-8 and J is TRBJ1-2; D is unclear. This CDR3 is 13 amino acids long. CDR1 is SGHVS, CDR2 FQNEAQ, per germline. The CDR3 loop is CASSLQPSYDYTS. As DNA, the CDR3 is TGTGCCAGCAGCTTACAACCATCGTATGACTACACCTCC.

This clonotype was recorded at least ten times. The chain uses TRBV30 and TRBJ2-5; 9 bases fit TRBD1. The CDR3 sequence is 14 residues long. The germline CDR1 and CDR2 sequences are GTSNPN and SVGIG (reference sequence). The J segment lost 5 bases and the V segment lost 3 bases, leaving 7 bases of the junction unmatched. The CDR3 loop is CAWSGTGSVETQYF. As DNA, the CDR3 is TGTGCCTGGAGCGGGACAGGGTCTGTGGAGACCCAGTACTTC.

J is TRBJ1-2 and V is TRBV12-3 or TRBV12-4, with 7 positions matching TRBD1. This CDR3 comprises 12 residues. The V segment lost 5 bases and the J segment 5 bases; nucleotides outside the gene matches: 2. The CDR3 DNA reads TGTGCCAGCAGTCGGGGACAGTATGGCTACACCTTC. This translates into CASSRGQYGYTF.